This passage covers 13 T cell receptor beta chains from one sample sequenced in a study of cytomegalovirus exposure and HLA in healthy donors. Amplification used 60 Vbeta primers and 13 Jbeta primers. This table comes from immunoSEQ multiplex PCR, and its TCRdb copy is limited to in-frame clones, with some not included. The sample yields 150,000 to 200,000 clones, over 80% seen once. The sample comprised PBMCs. These receptors were obtained from a male donor in good health and CMV-seropositive.

The V gene is TRBV4-2, the J gene TRBJ1-2; D is unclear. CDR3 size: 14 residues. In germline, CDR1 is LGHNA, CDR2 YNFKEQ. The V end lost 6 bases, the J end lost 4 bases, and 15 bases lay between the germline ends. The CDR3 here is CASRSRAGGYGYTF. The CDR3 DNA is TGTGCCAGCAGGTCCAGAGCTGGCGGCTATGGCTACACCTTC.

The chain is built from TRBV7-9 and TRBJ2-1, with a weak D call TRBD1 (6 bases). V was cut by 11 bases and J by 3 bases, with 17 bases left in between. The CDR3 is 14 amino acids. Germline V gene lookup returns CDR1 SEHNR and CDR2 FQNEAQ (reference sequence). CDR3 DNA: TGTGCCTTTACTCCTGGGGGCTACTACAATGAGCAGTTCTTC. This codes for CAFTPGGYYNEQFF.

The V gene is TRBV6-1, the J gene TRBJ2-7; 8 nucleotides match TRBD1. Per germline, CDR1 MNHNS and CDR2 SASEGT. J gave up 7 bases and V 11 bases, and 10 bases lay outside the gene matches. The CDR3 covers 12 residues. CDR3 sequence reads: CASRDRYLEQYF. The DNA of the CDR3 is TGTGCCTCTAGGGACAGGTACCTGGAGCAGTACTTC.

The chain employs TRBV6-1 and TRBJ1-1, with 8 nucleotides matching TRBD1. V gave up 11 bases and J gave up 0 bases; unmatched junction bases: 11. The CDR3 extends over 15 amino acids. Germline CDR1 reads MNHNS; CDR2 reads SASEGT. This CDR3 is CAGTSQGGMNTEAFF. Written as DNA, the CDR3 is TGTGCCGGGACCTCACAGGGGGGAATGAACACTGAAGCTTTCTTT.

The genes are TRBV6-5 and TRBJ1-1, with a tentative D call TRBD1 (6 bases). Looked up from germline, CDR1 is MNHEY and CDR2 is SVGAGI. V was cut by 2 bases and J by 4 bases, with 11 bases left in between. This CDR3 is 14 amino acids long. The CDR3 loop reads CASSYALGGTEAFF. DNA of the CDR3: TGTGCCAGCAGTTACGCTCTAGGGGGCACTGAAGCTTTCTTT.

The chain carries TRBV6-6 and TRBJ1-6; the D gene is possibly TRBD1 (6 bases). Trimming stripped 7 bases from V and 11 bases from J, with 15 bases between. The CDR3 covers 13 residues. The germline CDR1 and CDR2 sequences are MNHNY and SVGAGI (reference sequence). The CDR3 DNA reads as TGTGCCAGCAATGACAGGTCAATTCCACCCCTCCACTTT. The encoded protein is CASNDRSIPPLHF.

The gene calls are TRBV18 and TRBJ2-7; TRBD2 agrees at 10 bases. Germline assignment: CDR1 KGHSH and CDR2 LQKENI. The J segment lost 6 bases and the V segment lost 1 base, leaving 9 bases of the junction unmatched. There are 16 residues in the CDR3. Written as DNA, the CDR3 is TGTGCCAGCTCACCACGGGCTAGCGGGAGATCATCCGAGCAGTACTTC. Residues: CASSPRASGRSSEQYF.

This chain joins TRBV30 and TRBJ2-2, with D possibly being TRBD1 (5 bases). Per germline, CDR1 GTSNPN and CDR2 SVGIG (reference sequence). CDR3 size: 15 residues. With 2 bases removed from V and 4 bases from J, the gap between germline ends came to 14 bases. Written as DNA, the CDR3 is TGTGCCTGGAGTTCGAGCGAAACAGGCACCGGGGAGCTGTTTTTT. Translated, it gives CAWSSSETGTGELFF.

This clone was detected a few times. V usage is TRBV2 and J usage is TRBJ2-7; 8 bases map to TRBD2. This CDR3 contains 13 residues. Germline loops: CDR1 SNHLY, CDR2 FYNNEI. The ends lost 8 bases at V and 4 bases at J; junction bases unmatched: 7. CDR3 in amino acids: CASLLGTRYEQYF. CDR3 DNA: TGTGCCAGCTTATTAGGGACTAGATACGAGCAGTACTTC.

This clone was seen a handful of times. This chain connects TRBV6-5 to TRBJ1-1; D uncertain. V shed 8 bases and J shed 1 base, with 5 bases lying between them. The CDR3 covers 11 residues. In germline, CDR1 is MNHEY, CDR2 SVGAGI. CDR3 sequence reads: CASFGNTEAFF. CDR3 DNA sequence: TGTGCCAGCTTCGGGAACACTGAAGCTTTCTTT.

Comment on this clone: Different DNA sequences within this sample yield the same CDR3. The V gene is TRBV27, the J gene TRBJ2-1; D might be TRBD2 (5 bases). Trimming removed 6 bases at V and 5 bases at J, with 14 bases between. Germline V gene data show CDR1 as MNHEY and CDR2 as SMNVEV (reference sequence). This CDR3 has 14 amino acids. Here the CDR3 DNA reads TGTGCCAGCAGAACTAGGGCTTTGGACAATGAGCAGTTCTTC. Translation: CASRTRALDNEQFF.

This clone was counted only a few times. The CDR3 loop is CASSLDRAYEQYF. In DNA form, the CDR3 reads TGTGCCAGCAGCTTAGACAGAGCCTACGAGCAGTACTTC. This chain links TRBV13 with TRBJ2-7; D remains ambiguous. CDR1 and CDR2 (germline): PRHDT, FYEKMQ (reference sequence). Trimming stripped 1 base from V and 2 bases from J, with 6 bases between. The CDR3 has 13 amino acids.

The chain couples TRBV11-2 to TRBJ2-7, with 9 nucleotides matching TRBD2. Germline loops: CDR1 SGHAT, CDR2 FQNNGV. V lost 3 bases, J lost 7 bases, and 4 bases stayed unmatched. The CDR3 has 13 residues. CDR3 nucleotides: TGTGCCAGCAGCTTGGCGGGGGGGGGAGAGCAGTACTTC. Amino acid sequence: CASSLAGGGEQYF.